A selection of T cell receptor beta chains follows, all from one sample in a study of cytomegalovirus exposure and HLA in healthy donors. TCRdb's table, derived via immunoSEQ multiplex PCR, lists solely in-frame clones and lacks some. The repertoire holds about 250,000 clones, with about 66% as singletons. The sequencing input was PBMCs. The receptors were gathered from a female donor in good health and CMV-seronegative. The CDR3 runs from the conserved cysteine through the conserved F or W. A D gene is named only where the DNA matches it firmly. Clone size, where shown, is once, few, many, or a class for clones that have expanded.

NA TRBJ2-1 TRBV28 TRBD2 TGTGCCAGCAGTTCAAACCCGGGACTAGCCCGGGGGGATGAGCAGTTCTTC CASSSNPGLARGDEQFF
NA TRBJ1-4 TRBV4-2 NA TGTGCCAGCAGCCAAGATCTTTCGGGAGAGCTGTTTTTT CASSQDLSGELFF
NA TRBJ2-7 TRBV5-1 TRBD2 TGCGCCAGCAGCTTGGAGTTGGCGGGAGGGTCCGAGCAGTACTTC CASSLELAGGSEQYF
NA TRBJ1-2 TRBV19 NA TGTGCCAGTAATCTTTACCCGGGAGGGTATGGCTACACCTTC CASNLYPGGYGYTF
once TRBJ1-5 TRBV28 NA TGTGCCAGCAGTTTTGAGGTCGGGTGGAGCAATCAGCCCCAGCATTTT CASSFEVGWSNQPQHF
NA TRBJ2-3 TRBV6-5 TRBD2 TGTGCCAGCAGTCGACTAGCGTCCCGCACAGATACGCAGTATTTT CASSRLASRTDTQYF
once TRBJ2-1 TRBV9 NA TGTGCCAGCAGCGTAGAGGCGGGTCCCCGTCTTTACAATGAGCAGTTCTTC CASSVEAGPRLYNEQFF
once TRBJ1-3 TRBV7-8 NA TGTGCCAGCAGCTCCTTAAGCCGGTCACGCTCTGGAAACACCATATATTTT CASSSLSRSRSGNTIYF
NA TRBJ2-7 TRBV10-3 TRBD1 TGTGCCATCAGTGTGGTAGCAGGGGGTTCGTACGAGCAGTACTTC CAISVVAGGSYEQYF
NA TRBJ2-6 TRBV28 NA TGTGCCAGCAATCCCGTTCGCTCTGGGGCCAACGTCCTGACTTTC CASNPVRSGANVLTF
NA TRBJ1-2 TRBV5-6 NA TGTGCCAGCAGCCCGAGGCAGGGAAGGGGCTATGGCTACACCTTC CASSPRQGRGYGYTF
NA TRBJ1-3 TRBV12-5 NA TGTGCTAGTGGGGTGGCCCCGTCTGGAAACACCATATATTTT CASGVAPSGNTIYF
NA TRBJ2-5 TRBV7-3 TRBD2 TGTGCCAGCAGCCAAGCGGGATCGGGGGAGACCCAGTACTTC CASSQAGSGETQYF
NA TRBJ2-7 TRBV5-1 NA TGCGCCAGCAGCTTGTTTTTTAAGGGGCTCTACTCCTACGAGCAGTACTTC CASSLFFKGLYSYEQYF
NA TRBJ2-1 TRBV27 TRBD2 TGTGCCAGCAGTTTACGTAGCGGGCTACAGTACAATGAGCAGTTCTTC CASSLRSGLQYNEQFF
NA TRBJ2-3 TRBV5-1 TRBD1 TGCGCCAGCAGCTTGGACAGGGGGCAGGCAGATACGCAGTATTTT CASSLDRGQADTQYF